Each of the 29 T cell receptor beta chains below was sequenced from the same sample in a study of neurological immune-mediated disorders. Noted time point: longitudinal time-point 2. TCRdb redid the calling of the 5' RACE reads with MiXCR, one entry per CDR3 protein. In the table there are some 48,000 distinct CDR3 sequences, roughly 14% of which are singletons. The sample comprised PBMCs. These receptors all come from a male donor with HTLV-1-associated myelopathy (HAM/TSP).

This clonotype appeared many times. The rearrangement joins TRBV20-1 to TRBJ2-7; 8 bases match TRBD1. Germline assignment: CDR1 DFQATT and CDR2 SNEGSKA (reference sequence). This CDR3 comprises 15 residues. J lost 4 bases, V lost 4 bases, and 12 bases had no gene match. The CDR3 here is CSAKPGRDRGYEQYF. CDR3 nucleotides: TGCAGTGCTAAACCCGGACGAGACAGGGGTTACGAGCAGTACTTC.

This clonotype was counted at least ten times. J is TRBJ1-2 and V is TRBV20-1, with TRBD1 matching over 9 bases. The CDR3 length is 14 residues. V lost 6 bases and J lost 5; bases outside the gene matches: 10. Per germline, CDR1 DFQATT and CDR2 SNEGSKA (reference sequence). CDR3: CSAHPGQGGYGYTF. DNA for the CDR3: TGCAGTGCCCATCCGGGACAGGGCGGGTATGGCTACACCTTC.

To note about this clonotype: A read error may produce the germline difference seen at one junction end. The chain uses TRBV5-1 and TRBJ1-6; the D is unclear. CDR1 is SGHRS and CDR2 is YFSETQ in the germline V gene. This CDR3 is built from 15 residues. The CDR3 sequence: CASSLTRVWYSPFHF. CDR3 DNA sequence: TGCGCCAGCAGCTTGACACGGGTGTGGTATTCACCCTTCCACTTT.

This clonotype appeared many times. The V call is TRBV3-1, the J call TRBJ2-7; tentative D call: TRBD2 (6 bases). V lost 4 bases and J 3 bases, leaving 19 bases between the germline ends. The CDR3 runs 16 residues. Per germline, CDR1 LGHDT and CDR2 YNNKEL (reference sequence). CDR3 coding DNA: TGTGCCAGCAGCCCCTGGGGCGGGGAGGCTAGCTACGAGCAGTACTTC. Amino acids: CASSPWGGEASYEQYF.

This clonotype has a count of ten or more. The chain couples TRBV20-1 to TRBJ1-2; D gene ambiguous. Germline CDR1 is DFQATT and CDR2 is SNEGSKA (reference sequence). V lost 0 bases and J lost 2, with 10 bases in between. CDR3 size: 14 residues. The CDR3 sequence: CSARDPNKNYGYTF. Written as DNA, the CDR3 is TGCAGTGCTAGAGATCCAAACAAAAACTATGGCTACACCTTC.

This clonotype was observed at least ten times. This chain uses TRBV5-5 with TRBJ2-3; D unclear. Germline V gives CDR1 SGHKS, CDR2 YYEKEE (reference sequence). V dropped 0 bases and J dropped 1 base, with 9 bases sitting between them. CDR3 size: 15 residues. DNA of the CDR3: TGTGCCAGCAGCTTGGATGAGTCCCGCACAGATACGCAGTATTTT. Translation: CASSLDESRTDTQYF.

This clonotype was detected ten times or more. In DNA, the CDR3 is TGTGCCAGCAGCTTAAGGGCAGACTATGGCTACACCTTC. Amino acid sequence: CASSLRADYGYTF. The chain joins TRBV7-2 to TRBJ1-2; D is unresolved. Germline assignment: CDR1 SGHTA and CDR2 FQGNSA. This CDR3 spans 13 amino acids. V dropped 2 bases and J dropped 3 bases, with 7 bases sitting between them.

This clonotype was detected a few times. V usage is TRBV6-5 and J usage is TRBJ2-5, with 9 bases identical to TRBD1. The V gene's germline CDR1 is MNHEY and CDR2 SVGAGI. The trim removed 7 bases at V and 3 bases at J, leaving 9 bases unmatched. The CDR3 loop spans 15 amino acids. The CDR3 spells CASNEVQGAKETQYF. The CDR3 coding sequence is TGTGCCAGCAACGAAGTACAGGGGGCCAAAGAGACCCAGTACTTC.

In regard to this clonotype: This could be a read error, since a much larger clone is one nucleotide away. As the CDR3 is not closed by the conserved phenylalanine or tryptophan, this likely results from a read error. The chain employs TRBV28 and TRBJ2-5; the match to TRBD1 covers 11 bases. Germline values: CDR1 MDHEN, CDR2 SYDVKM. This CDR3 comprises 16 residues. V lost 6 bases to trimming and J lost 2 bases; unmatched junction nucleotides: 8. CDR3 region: CASSRRDRGWQETQYL. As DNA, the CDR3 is TGTGCCAGCAGCCGCCGGGACAGGGGGTGGCAAGAGACCCAGTACTTA.

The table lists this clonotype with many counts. The CDR3 sequence is CASSLFQAGGTEAFF. CDR3 sequence (DNA): TGCGCCAGCAGCTTGTTCCAGGCAGGAGGGACTGAAGCTTTCTTT. This chain links TRBV5-1 with TRBJ1-1; D is uncertain. The V gene's germline CDR1 is SGHRS and CDR2 YFSETQ. V was clipped by 1 base and J by 5 bases, with 15 bases between them. The length of the CDR3 is 15 residues.

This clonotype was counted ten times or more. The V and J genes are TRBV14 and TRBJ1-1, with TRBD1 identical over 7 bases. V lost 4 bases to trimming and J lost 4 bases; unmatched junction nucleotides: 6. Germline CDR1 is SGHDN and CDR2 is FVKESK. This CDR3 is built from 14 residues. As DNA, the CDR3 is TGTGCCAGCAGCCCAAACAGGGGTGGCACTGAAGCTTTCTTT. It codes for CASSPNRGGTEAFF.

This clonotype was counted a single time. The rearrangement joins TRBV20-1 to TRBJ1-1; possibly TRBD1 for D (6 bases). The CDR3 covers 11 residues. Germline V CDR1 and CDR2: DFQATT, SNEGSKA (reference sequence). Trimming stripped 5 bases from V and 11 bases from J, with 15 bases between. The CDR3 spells CSASPGAGAFF. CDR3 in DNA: TGCAGTGCTTCCCCAGGGGCGGGCGCTTTCTTT.

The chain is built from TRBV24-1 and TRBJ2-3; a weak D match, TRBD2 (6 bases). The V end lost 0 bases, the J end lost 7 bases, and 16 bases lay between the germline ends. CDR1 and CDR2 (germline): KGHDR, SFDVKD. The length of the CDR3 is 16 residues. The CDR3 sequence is CATSDLPSVVIYTQYF. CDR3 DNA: TGTGCCACCAGTGATTTGCCTAGCGTGGTGATATATACGCAGTATTTT.

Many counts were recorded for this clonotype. DNA for the CDR3: TGCAGTGCTAGACCTCATACAGGAAACTATGGCTACACCTTC. It encodes CSARPHTGNYGYTF. This sequence joins TRBV20-1 and TRBJ1-2; perhaps TRBD1 as D (5 bases). The CDR3 extends over 14 amino acids. With 2 bases removed from V and 2 bases from J, the gap between germline ends came to 12 bases. Germline assignment: CDR1 DFQATT and CDR2 SNEGSKA (reference sequence).

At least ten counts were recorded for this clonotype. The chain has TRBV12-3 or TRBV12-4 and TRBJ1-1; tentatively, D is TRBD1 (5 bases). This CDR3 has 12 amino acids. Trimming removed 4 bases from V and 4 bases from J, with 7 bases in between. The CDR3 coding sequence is TGTGCCAGCAGTTCAGGGACCACTGAAGCTTTCTTT. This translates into CASSSGTTEAFF.

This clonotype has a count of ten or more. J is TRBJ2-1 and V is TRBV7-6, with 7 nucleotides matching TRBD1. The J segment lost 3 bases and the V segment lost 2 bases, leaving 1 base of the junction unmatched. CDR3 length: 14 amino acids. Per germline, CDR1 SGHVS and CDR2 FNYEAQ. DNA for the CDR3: TGTGCCAGCAGCTTAAGGGACAGCTACAATGAGCAGTTCTTC. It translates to CASSLRDSYNEQFF.

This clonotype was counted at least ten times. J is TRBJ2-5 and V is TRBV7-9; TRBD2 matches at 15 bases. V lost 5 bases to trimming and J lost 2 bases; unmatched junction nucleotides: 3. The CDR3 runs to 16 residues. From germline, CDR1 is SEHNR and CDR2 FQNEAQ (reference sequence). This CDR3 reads CASSLGTSGGQETQYF. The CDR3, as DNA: TGTGCCAGCAGCCTAGGGACTAGCGGGGGGCAAGAGACCCAGTACTTC.

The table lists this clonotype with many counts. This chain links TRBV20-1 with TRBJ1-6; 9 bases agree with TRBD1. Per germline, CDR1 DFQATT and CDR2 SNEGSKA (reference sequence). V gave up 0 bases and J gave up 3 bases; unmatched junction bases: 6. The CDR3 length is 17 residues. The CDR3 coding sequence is TGCAGTGCTAGAGATATTTCGGGACAGGGCTATAATTCACCCCTCCACTTT. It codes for CSARDISGQGYNSPLHF.

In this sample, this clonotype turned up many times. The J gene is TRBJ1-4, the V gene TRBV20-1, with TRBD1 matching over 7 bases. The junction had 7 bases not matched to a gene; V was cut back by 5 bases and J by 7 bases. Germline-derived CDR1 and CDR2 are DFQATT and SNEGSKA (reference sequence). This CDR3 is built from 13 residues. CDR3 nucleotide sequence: TGCAGTGCTCAGACAGGGATGGGTGAAAAACTGTTTTTT. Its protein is CSAQTGMGEKLFF.

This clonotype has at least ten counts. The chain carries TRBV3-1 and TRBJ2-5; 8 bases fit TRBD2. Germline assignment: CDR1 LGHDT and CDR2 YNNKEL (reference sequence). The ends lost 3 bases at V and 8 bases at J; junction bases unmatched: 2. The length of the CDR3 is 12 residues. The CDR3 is CASSHAGGTQYF. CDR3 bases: TGTGCCAGCAGCCACGCGGGGGGCACCCAGTACTTC.

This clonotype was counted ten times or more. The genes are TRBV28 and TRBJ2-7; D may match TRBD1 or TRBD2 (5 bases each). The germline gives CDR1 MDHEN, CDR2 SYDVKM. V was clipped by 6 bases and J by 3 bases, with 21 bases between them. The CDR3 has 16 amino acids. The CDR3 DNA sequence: TGTGCCAGCAGCAGCTACGGGCCACGGGGCTACTACGAGCAGTACTTC. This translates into CASSSYGPRGYYEQYF.

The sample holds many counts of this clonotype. For the CDR3, the DNA is TGCAGTGCACCCCGGGGAAACACCATATATTTT. This translates into CSAPRGNTIYF. The chain recombines TRBV20-1 with TRBJ1-3; no reliable D call. With 6 bases removed from V and 4 bases from J, the gap between germline ends came to 7 bases. CDR1 and CDR2 from the germline V gene are DFQATT and SNEGSKA (reference sequence). The CDR3 covers 11 residues.

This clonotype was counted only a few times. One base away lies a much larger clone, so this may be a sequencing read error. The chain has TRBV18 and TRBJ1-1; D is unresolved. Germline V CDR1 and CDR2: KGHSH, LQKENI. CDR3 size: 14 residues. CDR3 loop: CVSSPLPANTEAFF. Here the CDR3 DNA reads TGTGTCAGCTCACCACTGCCCGCGAACACTGAAGCTTTCTTT.

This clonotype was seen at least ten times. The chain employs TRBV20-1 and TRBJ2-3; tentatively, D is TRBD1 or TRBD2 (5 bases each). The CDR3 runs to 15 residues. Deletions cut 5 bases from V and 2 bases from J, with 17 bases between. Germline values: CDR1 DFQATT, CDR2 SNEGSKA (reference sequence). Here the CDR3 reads CSASGTLITTDTQYF. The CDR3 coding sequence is TGCAGTGCTTCCGGGACCCTCATAACCACAGATACGCAGTATTTT.

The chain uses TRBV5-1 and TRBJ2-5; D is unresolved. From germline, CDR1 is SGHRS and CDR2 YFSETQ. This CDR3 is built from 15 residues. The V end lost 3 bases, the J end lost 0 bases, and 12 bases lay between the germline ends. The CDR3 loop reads CASSWVQYHQETQYF. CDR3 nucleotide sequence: TGCGCCAGCAGCTGGGTACAGTACCACCAAGAGACCCAGTACTTC.

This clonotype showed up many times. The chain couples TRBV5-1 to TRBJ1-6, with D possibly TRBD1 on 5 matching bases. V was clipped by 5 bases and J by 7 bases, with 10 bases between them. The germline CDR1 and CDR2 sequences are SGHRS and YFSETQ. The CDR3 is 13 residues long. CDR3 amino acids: CASRQGWNSPLHF. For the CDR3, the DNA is TGCGCCAGCAGGCAGGGTTGGAATTCACCCCTCCACTTT.

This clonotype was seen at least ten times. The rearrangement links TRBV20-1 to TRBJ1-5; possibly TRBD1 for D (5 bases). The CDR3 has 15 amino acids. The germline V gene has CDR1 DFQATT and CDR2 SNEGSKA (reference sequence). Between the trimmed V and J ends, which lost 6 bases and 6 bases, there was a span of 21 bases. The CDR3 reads CSAQLQGRRSQPQHF. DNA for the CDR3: TGCAGTGCCCAACTCCAGGGACGGCGGAGTCAGCCCCAGCATTTT.

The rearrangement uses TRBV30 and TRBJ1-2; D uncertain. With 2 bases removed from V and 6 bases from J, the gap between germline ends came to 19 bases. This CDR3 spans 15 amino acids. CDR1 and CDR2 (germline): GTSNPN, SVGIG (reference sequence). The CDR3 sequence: CAWSTLRRIENGYTF. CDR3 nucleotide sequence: TGTGCCTGGAGTACCCTTCGGAGGATCGAGAATGGCTACACCTTC.

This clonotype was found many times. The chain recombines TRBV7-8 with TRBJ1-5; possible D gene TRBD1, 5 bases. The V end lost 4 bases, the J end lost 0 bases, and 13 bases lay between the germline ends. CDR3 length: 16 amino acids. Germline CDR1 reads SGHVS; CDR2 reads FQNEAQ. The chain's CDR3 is CASSWGVSGSNQPQHF. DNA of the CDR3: TGTGCCAGCAGCTGGGGGGTTTCGGGTAGCAATCAGCCCCAGCATTTT.